This T cell receptor beta chain was found in a study of cytomegalovirus exposure and HLA in healthy donors. General study findings and limits: The tendency of first-cohort TCR clusters to co-occur in the 120 validation repertoires was identified by a subsequent analysis. The authors confirmed in vitro that a few CMV-associated chains were specific for CMV antigens. A classifier reportedly called cytomegalovirus status with high sensitivity and specificity.

The CDR3 length is 15 residues. The V and J ends lost 0 bases and 9 bases, in that order; junction bases with no gene match: 8. CDR1 and CDR2 from the germline V gene are SGDLS and YYNGEE. The donors were members of the approximately 130-subject validation cohort (separate from the roughly 660-subject first cohort). Note on this clone: Antigen specificity is unknown.

Sequenced by immunoSEQ multiplex PCR; TCRdb stores in-frame clones only, minus some. The sample lists 110,000 to 150,000 clones; approximately 94% were seen once. This sequence originates from a man in his late teens or twenties in good health and CMV-seropositive. The V and J genes are TRBV9 and TRBJ2-1, with 8 bases identical to TRBD2. Specimen: PBMCs. CDR3: CASSVGSAGVLEQFF. The CDR3, as DNA: TGTGCCAGCAGCGTAGGCTCAGCGGGAGTGCTTGAGCAGTTCTTC.